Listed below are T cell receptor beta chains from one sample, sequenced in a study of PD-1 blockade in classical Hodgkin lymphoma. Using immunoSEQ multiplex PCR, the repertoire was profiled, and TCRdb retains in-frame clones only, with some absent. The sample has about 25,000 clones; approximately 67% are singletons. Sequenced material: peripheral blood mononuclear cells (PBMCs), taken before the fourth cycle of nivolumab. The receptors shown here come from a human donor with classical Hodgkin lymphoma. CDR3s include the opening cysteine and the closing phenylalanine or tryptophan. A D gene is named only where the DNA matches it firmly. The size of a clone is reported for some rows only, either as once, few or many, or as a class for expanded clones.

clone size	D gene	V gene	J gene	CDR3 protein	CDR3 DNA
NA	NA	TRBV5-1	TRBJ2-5	CASSLEDEETQYF	TGCGCCAGCAGCTTGGAAGATGAAGAGACCCAGTACTTC
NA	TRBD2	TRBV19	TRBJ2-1	CASSKVRTSGARLRSYNEQFF	TGTGCCAGTAGTAAAGTAAGGACTAGCGGGGCCCGACTTCGCTCATACAATGAGCAGTTCTTC
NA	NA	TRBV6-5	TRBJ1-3	CASSSLAGNTIYF	TGTGCCAGCAGTTCCTTAGCCGGAAACACCATATATTTT
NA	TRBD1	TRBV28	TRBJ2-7	CASSRGQGYSEQYF	TGTGCCAGCAGCCGGGGACAGGGATATTCCGAGCAGTACTTC
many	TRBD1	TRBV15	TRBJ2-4	CATSSVQLTGKNIQYF	TGTGCCACCAGCAGTGTTCAATTGACAGGGAAAAACATTCAGTACTTC
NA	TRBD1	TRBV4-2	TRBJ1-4	CASSQPEGGGTNEKLFF	TGTGCCAGCAGCCAACCGGAAGGGGGCGGCACTAATGAAAAACTGTTTTTT
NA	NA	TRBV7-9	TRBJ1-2	CASSNEIYGYTF	TGTGCCAGCAGCAACGAGATTTATGGCTACACCTTC
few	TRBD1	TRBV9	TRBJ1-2	CASSLGWTGDYGYTF	TGTGCCAGCAGTCTGGGCTGGACAGGTGACTATGGCTACACCTTC
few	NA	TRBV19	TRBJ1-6	CASLGGDSRGTLHF	TGTGCCAGTTTAGGAGGGGACTCCAGGGGAACCCTCCACTTT
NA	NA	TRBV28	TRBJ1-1	CASSTGAGALDTEAFF	TGTGCCAGCAGTACCGGGGCAGGGGCCCTGGACACTGAAGCTTTCTTT
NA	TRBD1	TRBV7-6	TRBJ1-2	CASSPQTGVGGYTF	TGTGCCAGCAGCCCACAGACAGGGGTCGGTGGCTACACCTTC
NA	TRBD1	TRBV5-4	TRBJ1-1	CASSLGQGGPEAFF	TGTGCCAGCAGCTTAGGACAGGGGGGTCCTGAAGCTTTCTTT
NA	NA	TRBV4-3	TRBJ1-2	CASSQSGLGYTF	TGCGCCAGCAGCCAATCAGGCTTAGGCTACACCTTC
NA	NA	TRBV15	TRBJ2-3	CATSRDTDTQYF	TGTGCCACCAGCAGAGATACAGATACGCAGTATTTT
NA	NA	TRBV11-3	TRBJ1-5	CASSPNYSNQPQHF	TGTGCCAGCAGCCCTAACTATAGCAATCAGCCCCAGCATTTT
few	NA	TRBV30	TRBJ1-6	CAWSRQGTLHF	TGTGCCTGGAGTCGTCAGGGGACCCTCCACTTT
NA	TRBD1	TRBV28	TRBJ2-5	CASSSKIQGQSETQYF	TGTGCCAGCAGTTCTAAAATACAGGGGCAAAGTGAGACCCAGTACTTC
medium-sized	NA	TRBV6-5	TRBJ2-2	CASSYEDSANTGELFF	TGTGCCAGCAGTTACGAGGACAGCGCGAACACCGGGGAGCTGTTTTTT
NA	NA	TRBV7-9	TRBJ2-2	CAARRGTNTGELFF	TGTGCCGCCCGGAGGGGGACGAACACCGGGGAGCTGTTTTTT
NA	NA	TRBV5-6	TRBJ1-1	CASSLFGGTEAFF	TGTGCCAGCAGCTTGTTTGGGGGCACTGAAGCTTTCTTT
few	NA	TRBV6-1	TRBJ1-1	CASSAWIQPGNTEAFF	TGTGCCAGCAGTGCGTGGATACAGCCGGGGAACACTGAAGCTTTCTTT
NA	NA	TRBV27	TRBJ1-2	CASSSRGGDGYTF	TGTGCCAGCAGTTCTCGGGGGGGCGATGGCTACACCTTC
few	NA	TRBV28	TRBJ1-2	CASGLLLDGYTF	TGTGCCAGCGGCCTCCTATTGGATGGCTACACCTTC
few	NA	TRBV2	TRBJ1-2	CASKRDSNYGYTF	TGTGCCAGCAAGAGAGACTCTAACTATGGCTACACCTTC
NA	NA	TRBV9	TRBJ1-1	CASSVGKNPEAFF	TGTGCCAGCAGCGTAGGGAAAAACCCTGAAGCTTTCTTT
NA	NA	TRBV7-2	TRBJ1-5	CASSLRGGGDQPQHF	TGTGCCAGCAGCTTACGGGGCGGGGGGGACCAGCCCCAGCATTTT
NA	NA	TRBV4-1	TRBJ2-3	CASSKSPQSRDTQYF	TGCGCCAGCAGCAAATCCCCCCAGAGTAGGGATACGCAGTATTTT
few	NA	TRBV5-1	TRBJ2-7	CASRDPGGGEQYF	TGCGCCAGCAGGGACCCTGGAGGGGGCGAGCAGTACTTC